These T cell receptor beta chains were read from a single sample in a study of CD8 T cells in ankylosing spondylitis. TCRdb independently ran MiXCR on the 5' RACE reads; one entry per CDR3 protein. Of around 250,000 distinct CDR3 sequences listed, approximately 30% were seen once; the top ten hold roughly 4.2%. Sequenced input: blood, either unsorted or a sorted T cell fraction (not recorded which). These receptors came from a male donor with ankylosing spondylitis or in good health (not recorded which). CDR3s include the opening cysteine and the closing phenylalanine or tryptophan. The order of the fields is D gene, clone size, V gene, J gene, CDR3 DNA, CDR3 protein. The D gene is left open where the match is weak. Some rows mark clone size as missing; the rest say once, few, many or name a class of expanded clone.

TRBD1	-	TRBV12-3/TRBV12-4	TRBJ1-6	TGTGCCAGCAGTTTAAGGATAGGGGGCGGTTCACCCCTCCACTTT	CASSLRIGGGSPLHF
TRBD1	-	TRBV5-1	TRBJ1-1	TGCGCCAGCAGCTTGGGTCAGGGGGCGAGTGAAGCTTTCTTT	CASSLGQGASEAFF
-	-	TRBV7-2	TRBJ2-5	TGTGCCAGCAGCTTAAAGCTACGCCCCCAAGAGACCCAGTACTTC	CASSLKLRPQETQYF
-	-	TRBV12-3/TRBV12-4	TRBJ2-3	TGTGCCAGCGCAATCACAGATACGCAGTATTTT	CASAITDTQYF
TRBD2	-	TRBV11-2	TRBJ2-3	TGTGCCAGCAGCTGGGGACTAGCGGGCCTCCCCGGGACAGATACGCAGTATTTT	CASSWGLAGLPGTDTQYF
TRBD2	few	TRBV29-1	TRBJ2-5	TGCAGCGTTGAAGATCTTTTCCCTAGCGGGGGGGCACCGTACCAAGAGACCCAGTACTTC	CSVEDLFPSGGAPYQETQYF
-	many	TRBV27	TRBJ2-3	TGTGCCAGCAGGCCCATTCGGGGCGGCACAGATACGCAGTATTTT	CASRPIRGGTDTQYF
-	few	TRBV29-1	TRBJ2-7	TGCAGCGTTGAAAGTCACGGCTACGAGCAGTACTTC	CSVESHGYEQYF
-	-	TRBV20-1	TRBJ1-3	TGCAGTGCTAGGTCCTCTGGAAACACCATATATTTT	CSARSSGNTIYF
TRBD2	many	TRBV7-9	TRBJ2-1	TGTGCCAGCAGCCTTCGGGACTACCAGTACAATGAGCAGTTCTTC	CASSLRDYQYNEQFF
-	-	TRBV7-3	TRBJ1-1	TGTGCCAGCAGCTCATTTGGGGGGTTGATGAACACTGAAGCTTTCTTT	CASSSFGGLMNTEAFF
-	few	TRBV20-1	TRBJ1-4	TGCAGTGTCAGGGGTGAAAAACTGTTTTTT	CSVRGEKLFF
-	-	TRBV4-2	TRBJ2-3	TGTGCCAGCAGCCTTCGGGTAGGGGTGCCTGATACGCAGTATTTT	CASSLRVGVPDTQYF
-	-	TRBV20-1	TRBJ2-7	TGCAGTGCTAGGGACCCCACAGGGTTGGGCTCCTACGAGCAGTACTTC	CSARDPTGLGSYEQYF
TRBD1	many	TRBV12-3/TRBV12-4	TRBJ2-5	TGTGCCAGCAGCCTTGGACAGGGCGAGACCCAGTACTTC	CASSLGQGETQYF
-	-	TRBV6-1	TRBJ1-2	TGTGCCAGCATGCCGTACGCTAACTATGGCTACACCTTC	CASMPYANYGYTF
-	many	TRBV20-1	TRBJ2-6	TGCAGTGCTAACCCGGCCTTTGACTCTGGGGCCAACGTCCTGACTTTC	CSANPAFDSGANVLTF
-	few	TRBV6-1	TRBJ1-1	TGTGCCAGCATCTTGGACCTCGCGGGCACTGAAGCTTTCTTT	CASILDLAGTEAFF
TRBD1	-	TRBV25-1	TRBJ2-1	TGTGCCAGCAGTCCTGACGTAGGGGGCCGCGAGCAGTTCTTC	CASSPDVGGREQFF